These 24 T cell receptor beta chains share one sample of origin, sequenced in a study of blood T cell repertoires in COVID-19 (dated by TCRdb to the early 2020s). Libraries were prepared through the immunoSEQ multiplex PCR assay. TCRdb re-hosts the immuneACCESS table, in-frame sequences only. Its copies lack some clones; in the studies checked, an unresolved V gene accounts for under half of them, and the cause for the rest is not known. Present in this sample are around 170,000 clones, under 85% of which were seen just once. The ten largest clones take up approximately 12% of the sample. Sequencing used PBMCs or T cells enriched from blood (not recorded which). These receptors originate from a man over 45 who had recovered from COVID-19.

The genes are TRBV15 and TRBJ1-5; tentatively, D is TRBD1 (6 bases). Trimming pared 1 base from V and 4 bases from J, leaving 26 bases between. Per the germline V gene, CDR1 is LNHNV and CDR2 is YYDKDF (reference sequence). CDR3 length equals 20 residues. CDR3 in DNA: TGTGCCACCAGCAGAGTCGGGAAGGACAGCCACCCAATTAGAAATCAGCCCCAGCATTTT. It yields the protein CATSRVGKDSHPIRNQPQHF.

The J gene is TRBJ1-1, the V gene TRBV9, with TRBD1 matching over 7 bases. The CDR3 length is 17 residues. The J segment lost 5 bases and the V segment lost 2 bases, leaving 15 bases of the junction unmatched. Germline CDR1 reads SGDLS; CDR2 reads YYNGEE. CDR3 in amino acids: CASSVRNRGAFDTEAFF. The DNA for the CDR3 is TGTGCCAGCAGCGTGAGAAACAGGGGAGCTTTCGATACTGAAGCTTTCTTT.

The chain has TRBV29-1 and TRBJ2-3; the D gene is possibly TRBD2 (6 bases). V lost 7 bases and J lost 2, with 13 bases in between. From germline, CDR1 is SQVTM and CDR2 ANQGSEA. The CDR3 spans 13 residues. The CDR3 DNA is TGCAGCGCCGCGGGGCCCGACACAGATACGCAGTATTTT. This sequence encodes CSAAGPDTDTQYF.

V gene TRBV2 combines with J gene TRBJ1-1; maybe TRBD1 (5 bases). V was clipped by 9 bases and J by 3 bases, with 11 bases between them. Germline V gene lookup returns CDR1 SNHLY and CDR2 FYNNEI. The CDR3 consists of 12 residues. CDR3 DNA: TGTGCCAGTCCGACGGGGGACACTGAAGCTTTCTTT. Protein sequence: CASPTGDTEAFF.

The J gene is TRBJ2-3, the V gene TRBV7-6, with 10 nucleotides matching TRBD2. The V gene end was trimmed by 5 bases and the J gene end by 6 bases; junction bases not matched to a gene: 5. This CDR3 is 14 amino acids long. Germline loops: CDR1 SGHVS, CDR2 FNYEAQ. In DNA, the CDR3 is TGTGCCAGCAGCGACACACTAGCGGGGGATACGCAGTATTTT. Protein sequence: CASSDTLAGDTQYF.

The gene calls are TRBV19 and TRBJ1-6; 9 positions match TRBD1. Germline values: CDR1 LNHDA, CDR2 SQIVND (reference sequence). This CDR3 has 16 residues. V shed 6 bases, J shed 6 bases, and the junction held 9 bases outside the gene matches. CDR3 amino acids: CASSTGGLTFNSPLHF. The CDR3 nucleotides read TGTGCCAGTAGCACAGGGGGCCTAACCTTTAATTCACCCCTCCACTTT.

This clone is a singleton in its sample. The V gene is TRBV10-1, the J gene TRBJ2-1; 8 nucleotides line up with TRBD1. This CDR3 comprises 13 residues. Germline CDR1 reads WNHNN; CDR2 reads SYGVQD (reference sequence). V shed 5 bases, J shed 8 bases, and the junction held 5 bases outside the gene matches. The CDR3: CASSFKQGDEQFF. In nucleotides, the CDR3 is TGCGCCAGCAGTTTCAAACAGGGGGATGAGCAGTTCTTC.

The chain has TRBV7-6 and TRBJ1-2, with D perhaps matching TRBD1 (6 bases). Germline V CDR1 and CDR2: SGHVS, FNYEAQ. Trimming removed 5 bases at V and 4 bases at J, with 17 bases between. CDR3 size: 15 residues. In DNA form, the CDR3 reads TGTGCCAGCAGCCGTCAGGGGAGGGGGTCCTATGGCTACACCTTC. This sequence encodes CASSRQGRGSYGYTF.

This chain links TRBV7-3 with TRBJ2-1; 7 bases are shared with TRBD2. The CDR3 runs to 16 residues. J was trimmed by 5 bases and V by 5 bases; bases with no gene match: 12. The germline gives CDR1 SGHTA, CDR2 FQGTGA. The CDR3 sequence is CASSPSGRANHNEQFF. CDR3 sequence (DNA): TGTGCCAGCAGCCCCTCAGGGAGGGCCAACCACAATGAGCAGTTCTTC.

The CDR3 bases are TGCGCCAGCAGCCCTAGCTCTTATCCCGGGGAGCTGTTTTTT. This sequence encodes CASSPSSYPGELFF. The chain has TRBV4-1 and TRBJ2-2; D may be TRBD2 (5 bases). V was cut by 4 bases and J by 6 bases, with 12 bases left in between. The CDR3 spans 14 residues. In germline, CDR1 is MGHRA, CDR2 YSYEKL.

This chain links TRBV3-1 (or the pseudogene TRBV3-2) with TRBJ2-2, with 12 bases that match TRBD1. CDR1 is LGHDT, CDR2 YNNKEL, per germline (reference sequence). The junction had 10 bases not matched to a gene; V was cut back by 11 bases and J by 12 bases. The CDR3 contains 13 residues. Written as DNA, the CDR3 is TGTGCCGCAGCCGGGACAGGGGGCTACAAGCTGTTTTTT. It translates to CAAAGTGGYKLFF.

V is TRBV11-2 and J is TRBJ1-2; D is unclear. Trimming took off 2 bases at V and 2 bases at J, with 12 bases between the two ends. CDR1 is SGHAT, CDR2 FQNNGV, per germline. This CDR3 has 15 residues. The CDR3 reads CASSLLVSGNYGYTF. The CDR3 nucleotides read TGTGCCAGCAGCTTACTTGTCAGCGGAAACTATGGCTACACCTTC.

The V call is TRBV14, the J call TRBJ2-1; 7 bases agree with TRBD2. Germline CDR1 SGHDN, CDR2 FVKESK. Germline trimming cut 2 bases from V and 4 bases from J; bases unmatched to any gene: 5. CDR3 length: 15 amino acids. CDR3 in amino acids: CASSQLAGDYNEQFF. CDR3 sequence (DNA): TGTGCCAGCAGCCAACTGGCGGGGGATTACAATGAGCAGTTCTTC. Full variable domain (missing parts from reference TRBV14 and TRBJ2-1): EAGVTQFPSHSVIEKGQTVTLRCDPISGHDNLYWYRRVMGKEIKFLLHFVKESKQDESGMPNNRFLAERTGGTYSTLKVQPAELEDSGVYFCASSQLAGDYNEQFFGPGTRLTVL.

This clone was detected only a few times. The chain is built from TRBV5-8 and TRBJ2-1; tentative D call: TRBD2 (6 bases). The germline V gene encodes CDR1 SGHTS and CDR2 YDEGEE. Trimming pared 1 base from V and 4 bases from J, leaving 12 bases between. The CDR3 sequence is 15 residues long. CDR3 sequence reads: CASSLRYGGYNEQFF. In nucleotides, the CDR3 is TGTGCCAGCAGCTTGAGGTATGGGGGGTACAATGAGCAGTTCTTC.

The DNA of the CDR3 is TGTGCCAGCAGCCACGCGACAGGGGCTTTGAACGAGCAGTACTTC. This codes for CASSHATGALNEQYF. The V gene is TRBV28, the J gene TRBJ2-7; 8 nucleotides match TRBD1. CDR1 is MDHEN and CDR2 is SYDVKM in the germline V gene. V was clipped by 6 bases and J by 5 bases; unmatched bases: 12. The CDR3 has 15 amino acids.

The V and J genes are TRBV3-1 (or the pseudogene TRBV3-2) and TRBJ2-7, with unresolved D. The CDR3 extends over 14 amino acids. With 1 base removed from V and 7 bases from J, the gap between germline ends came to 14 bases. The germline V gene encodes CDR1 LGHDT and CDR2 YNNKEL (reference sequence). The CDR3 loop reads CASSQGALLREQYF. The DNA of the CDR3 is TGTGCCAGCAGCCAAGGGGCCCTTCTTCGGGAGCAGTACTTC.

The gene calls are TRBV18 and TRBJ1-1; tentative D call: TRBD1 (5 bases). CDR1 KGHSH and CDR2 LQKENI come from the germline V gene. The V end was cut by 5 bases, the J end by 0 bases, with 16 bases between. This CDR3 spans 16 amino acids. CDR3 sequence reads: CASSSNGGLMNTEAFF. As DNA, the CDR3 is TGTGCCAGCTCATCAAACGGGGGGTTGATGAACACTGAAGCTTTCTTT. The full variable domain, in which reference TRBV18 and TRBJ1-1 provide the parts outside the CDR3, is NAGVMQNPRHLVRRRGQEARLRCSPMKGHSHVYWYRQLPEEGLKFMVYLQKENIIDESGMPKERFSAEFPKEGPSILRIQQVVRGDSAAYFCASSSNGGLMNTEAFFGQGTRLTVV.

The chain joins TRBV27 to TRBJ1-1, with D possibly matching TRBD1 (5 bases). Germline V gene data show CDR1 as MNHEY and CDR2 as SMNVEV (reference sequence). Between the trimmed V and J ends, which lost 8 bases and 0 bases, there was a span of 7 bases. This CDR3 has 12 residues. The CDR3 nucleotides read TGTGCCAGCGGGGCCTTGAACACTGAAGCTTTCTTT. Protein product: CASGALNTEAFF.

This clone was counted a single time. DNA of the CDR3: TGTGCCAGCAGCTGGACCCAGGGAACAGATACGCAGTATTTT. As protein: CASSWTQGTDTQYF. This rearrangement joins TRBV7-9 to TRBJ2-3; tentative D call: TRBD1 (5 bases). CDR1 is SEHNR, CDR2 FQNEAQ, per germline (reference sequence). The CDR3 runs to 14 residues. V dropped 4 bases and J dropped 3 bases, with 11 bases sitting between them.

The chain links TRBV4-2 to TRBJ2-3; tentatively, D is TRBD2 (5 bases). Trimming cost V 0 bases and J 1 base, with 8 bases left between them. The CDR3 spans 15 residues. Germline V lookup: CDR1 LGHNA, CDR2 YNFKEQ. The DNA of the CDR3 is TGTGCCAGCAGCCAAGAGACTATCCGCACAGATACGCAGTATTTT. Encoded protein: CASSQETIRTDTQYF.

This chain joins TRBV29-1 and TRBJ1-1, with TRBD1 as a possible D gene (5 bases). V lost 6 bases to trimming and J lost 3 bases, with 14 bases between them. The CDR3 is made up of 13 amino acids. Germline CDR1 reads SQVTM; CDR2 reads ANQGSEA. This CDR3 reads CSVTRGGDTEAFF. CDR3 in DNA: TGCAGCGTCACCCGAGGAGGGGACACTGAAGCTTTCTTT.

The V gene is TRBV29-1, the J gene TRBJ2-5; 8 bases agree with TRBD2. The CDR3 loop spans 15 amino acids. The ends lost 6 bases at V and 1 base at J; junction bases unmatched: 10. Germline CDR1 and CDR2: SQVTM and ANQGSEA. CDR3 region: CSVASGRGFQETQYF. The CDR3 region has the DNA TGCAGCGTCGCATCCGGGAGGGGATTCCAAGAGACCCAGTACTTC.

Concerning this clone itself: In the same sample, other DNA sequences code for this CDR3. This chain links TRBV28 with TRBJ1-1; D unclear. The CDR3 loop spans 13 amino acids. V lost 3 bases, J lost 1 base, and 6 bases lay in between. Germline lookup yields CDR1 MDHEN and CDR2 SYDVKM. CDR3 nucleotides: TGTGCCAGCAGTTTCCCAGGGAACACTGAAGCTTTCTTT. As protein: CASSFPGNTEAFF.

In DNA form, the CDR3 reads TGTGCCAGCAGCTCCCGGGACAGAAATCCAACTAACTATGGCTACACCTTC. Translated: CASSSRDRNPTNYGYTF. The gene calls are TRBV11-2 and TRBJ1-2, with 7 bases lining up with TRBD1. Germline CDR1 and CDR2: SGHAT and FQNNGV. This CDR3 has 17 residues. The V gene end was trimmed by 4 bases and the J gene end by 0 bases; junction bases not matched to a gene: 11.